The 20 T cell receptor beta chains in this list originate from one sample, sequenced in a study of T cell responses to AZD1222 COVID-19 vaccine. The protocol was immunoSEQ multiplex PCR, while the TCRdb copy is restricted to in-frame clones and leaves out a portion. The data show tens of thousands of clones, 90% seen once. The sample here was peripheral blood, taken on day 0 of AZD1222 vaccination. The receptor source for this set is an adult in good health.

This sequence joins TRBV6-5 and TRBJ1-5; D is ambiguous. Germline V CDR1 and CDR2: MNHEY, SVGAGI. V lost 5 bases and J 0 bases, leaving 11 bases between the germline ends. The CDR3 spans 15 residues. CDR3 residues: CASSPSLVSNQPQHF. For the CDR3, the DNA is TGTGCCAGCAGTCCCTCCCTTGTTAGCAATCAGCCCCAGCATTTT.

The CDR3 here is CASSIGGMNTEAFF. Written as DNA, the CDR3 is TGTGCCAGTAGTATAGGCGGGATGAACACTGAAGCTTTCTTT. The V and J genes are TRBV19 and TRBJ1-1; D is undetermined. The CDR3 runs to 14 residues. V dropped 1 base and J dropped 0 bases, with 6 bases sitting between them. CDR1 is LNHDA, CDR2 SQIVND, per germline (reference sequence).

CDR3 sequence: CASSPLAGVTGELFF. The CDR3 region has the DNA TGTGCCAGCAGCCCACTAGCGGGGGTTACCGGGGAGCTGTTTTTT. This chain joins TRBV5-4 and TRBJ2-2, with TRBD2 matching over 11 bases. This CDR3 region has 15 residues. V gave up 4 bases and J gave up 5 bases; unmatched junction bases: 4. Germline CDR1 SGHNT, CDR2 YYREEE (reference sequence).

The genes are TRBV5-1 and TRBJ2-2; 9 nucleotides agree with TRBD1. CDR3 length: 16 residues. The germline gives CDR1 SGHRS, CDR2 YFSETQ. Losses at the gene ends were 4 bases for V and 0 bases for J; bases not matched to a gene: 4. The CDR3 DNA sequence: TGCGCCAGCAGCAGCGGGGACAGGGCGAACACCGGGGAGCTGTTTTTT. Translated: CASSSGDRANTGELFF.

The chain combines TRBV19 with TRBJ1-3; D gene uncertain. The length of the CDR3 is 13 residues. Germline assignment: CDR1 LNHDA and CDR2 SQIVND (reference sequence). V lost 5 bases to trimming and J lost 4 bases, with 9 bases between them. This chain's CDR3 is CASSGNLGNTIYF. The CDR3 DNA reads as TGTGCCAGTAGTGGGAACCTGGGAAACACCATATATTTT.

The gene calls are TRBV5-4 and TRBJ1-1; D unclear. The CDR3 loop spans 13 amino acids. The V end was cut by 2 bases, the J end by 0 bases, with 5 bases between. The germline V gene has CDR1 SGHNT and CDR2 YYREEE (reference sequence). DNA for the CDR3: TGTGCCAGCAGCTTTTCGGTGAACACTGAAGCTTTCTTT. Translation: CASSFSVNTEAFF. Filled out from reference TRBV5-4 and TRBJ1-1, the complete variable domain reads ETGVTQSPTHLIKTRGQQVTLRCSSQSGHNTVSWYQQALGQGPQFIFQYYREEENGRGNFPPRFSGLQFPNYSSELNVNALELDDSALYLCASSFSVNTEAFFGQGTRLTVV.

This clone was seen only once. The V gene is TRBV6-5, the J gene TRBJ1-2; no reliable D call. Germline assignment: CDR1 MNHEY and CDR2 SVGAGI. V lost 2 bases and J 0 bases, leaving 13 bases between the germline ends. CDR3 length: 16 amino acids. The CDR3: CASSYDLGVANYGYTF. As DNA, the CDR3 is TGTGCCAGCAGTTACGATCTTGGGGTAGCTAACTATGGCTACACCTTC.

V usage is TRBV28 and J usage is TRBJ1-2, with 8 bases that match TRBD1. The CDR3 loop spans 15 amino acids. Germline V gene sequence: CDR1 MDHEN, CDR2 SYDVKM. The junction had 11 bases not matched to a gene; V was cut back by 7 bases and J by 4 bases. CDR3 bases: TGTGCCAGCATCCGACAGGGGAGTAAGGGCTATGGCTACACCTTC. It translates to CASIRQGSKGYGYTF.

This rearrangement joins TRBV19 to TRBJ2-7; D could derive from TRBD1 or TRBD2 (6 bases each). The CDR3 runs 14 residues. CDR1 is LNHDA, CDR2 SQIVND, per germline (reference sequence). Trimming left V 5 bases short and J 2 bases short, with 13 bases between. CDR3 region: CASSVMEGAYEQYF. The CDR3 coding sequence is TGTGCCAGTAGTGTGATGGAGGGGGCCTACGAGCAGTACTTC.

The chain is built from TRBV4-1 and TRBJ1-6; the match to TRBD1 covers 10 bases. This CDR3 region has 16 residues. In germline, CDR1 is MGHRA, CDR2 YSYEKL. V was clipped by 0 bases and J by 5 bases; unmatched bases: 1. In nucleotides, the CDR3 is TGCGCCAGCAGCCAAGAGACAGGGGGCAATAATTCACCCCTCCACTTT. Amino acids: CASSQETGGNNSPLHF.

The V and J genes are TRBV5-1 and TRBJ2-3, with D uncertain. V was trimmed by 0 bases and J by 2 bases, leaving 7 bases between them. Germline CDR1 and CDR2: SGHRS and YFSETQ. The CDR3 has 14 amino acids. In nucleotides, the CDR3 is TGCGCCAGCAGCTTGGATCAGATCACAGATACGCAGTATTTT. Amino acids: CASSLDQITDTQYF.

The chain combines TRBV5-1 with TRBJ2-1; TRBD2 agrees at 7 bases. The CDR3 totals 15 residues. Unmatched junction bases numbered 4, after V lost 4 bases and J lost 0 bases. The V gene's germline CDR1 is SGHRS and CDR2 YFSETQ. CDR3 DNA: TGCGCCAGCAGCCCGGTAGCGGGCTCCTACAATGAGCAGTTCTTC. It yields the protein CASSPVAGSYNEQFF.

This clone was counted once. The rearrangement links TRBV5-1 to TRBJ2-1; 9 positions match TRBD2. Germline CDR1 and CDR2: SGHRS and YFSETQ. CDR3 length equals 15 residues. V lost 4 bases, J lost 0 bases, and 2 bases stayed unmatched. The CDR3 coding sequence is TGCGCCAGCAGCATAGCGGGGGACTCCTACAATGAGCAGTTCTTC. Protein: CASSIAGDSYNEQFF.

The gene calls are TRBV7-9 and TRBJ1-1; D might be TRBD1 (6 bases). Trimming removed 3 bases from V and 7 bases from J, with 12 bases in between. Germline V gene lookup returns CDR1 SEHNR and CDR2 FQNEAQ (reference sequence). CDR3 length: 13 residues. This chain's CDR3 is CASSFVGQFEAFF. In DNA form, the CDR3 reads TGTGCCAGCAGCTTCGTAGGACAGTTTGAAGCTTTCTTT.

This chain joins TRBV6-1 and TRBJ1-4; possible D gene TRBD1, 6 bases. The CDR3 runs 18 residues. Deletions cut 1 base from V and 5 bases from J, with 20 bases between. Germline V gives CDR1 MNHNS, CDR2 SASEGT. The DNA for the CDR3 is TGTGCCAGCAGTGAAGGCTATGGGGGCAGGGGCTTGAATGAAAAACTGTTTTTT. Protein product: CASSEGYGGRGLNEKLFF.

J is TRBJ2-1 and V is TRBV5-5; no definite D call. Germline values: CDR1 SGHKS, CDR2 YYEKEE (reference sequence). V was pared by 1 base and J by 11 bases, with 10 bases between. The CDR3 is made up of 12 amino acids. The CDR3 loop reads CASSLPGPKQFF. The CDR3 DNA sequence: TGTGCCAGCAGCTTGCCTGGGCCAAAGCAGTTCTTC. The full variable domain, completed using reference TRBV5-5 and TRBJ2-1, is DAGVTQSPTHLIKTRGQQVTLRCSPISGHKSVSWYQQVLGQGPQFIFQYYEKEERGRGNFPDRFSARQFPNYSSELNVNALLLGDSALYLCASSLPGPKQFFGPGTRLTVL.

This chain links TRBV5-6 with TRBJ1-4, with 8 bases fitting TRBD1. Germline lookup yields CDR1 SGHDT and CDR2 YYEEEE. V shed 3 bases, J shed 4 bases, and the junction held 8 bases outside the gene matches. The CDR3 totals 16 residues. The CDR3 nucleotides are TGTGCCAGCAGCTGGTGGACAGGGCGGGATAATGAAAAACTGTTTTTT. Translation: CASSWWTGRDNEKLFF.

V gene TRBV28 combines with J gene TRBJ1-6; no reliable D call. V was trimmed by 5 bases and J by 6 bases, leaving 8 bases between them. The CDR3 extends over 13 amino acids. The germline CDR1 and CDR2 sequences are MDHEN and SYDVKM. In nucleotides, the CDR3 is TGTGCCAGCAGTCAACAGATTAATTCACCCCTCCACTTT. This encodes CASSQQINSPLHF.

The rearrangement joins TRBV11-2 to TRBJ1-1, with D tentatively TRBD1 (5 bases). Germline CDR1 is SGHAT and CDR2 is FQNNGV. Trimming pared 7 bases from V and 1 base from J, leaving 13 bases between. The CDR3 is 14 amino acids. The CDR3 DNA reads TGTGCCAGCACCCGAGGACATACGAACACTGAAGCTTTCTTT. Translated, it gives CASTRGHTNTEAFF.

The chain joins TRBV11-3 to TRBJ1-6; 8 bases match TRBD1. The germline gives CDR1 SGHNT, CDR2 YENEEA. This CDR3 is 15 amino acids long. Trimming took 5 bases from V and 5 from J; bases not matched to a gene: 5. The CDR3 nucleotides read TGTGCCAGCAGCCACAAGGACAGGGATAATTCACCCCTCCACTTT. Translated: CASSHKDRDNSPLHF.